One and the same sample provided the 11 T cell receptor beta chains below, sequenced in a study of T cell responses to AZD1222 COVID-19 vaccine. Profiling relied on immunoSEQ multiplex PCR, and the TCRdb table lists in-frame clones only, not all of them. The sample consists of about 140,000 clones, approximately 92% of them appearing once. The source material was peripheral blood, sampled on day 0 of AZD1222 vaccination. Receptors originate from an adult in good health.

The V gene is TRBV5-6, the J gene TRBJ2-2; 10 bases line up with TRBD1. The CDR3 contains 16 residues. Per the germline V gene, CDR1 is SGHDT and CDR2 is YYEEEE. J was trimmed by 2 bases and V by 2 bases; bases with no gene match: 3. CDR3 loop: CASSFDRGLNTGELFF. The CDR3 DNA reads TGTGCCAGCAGCTTCGACAGGGGGCTAAACACCGGGGAGCTGTTTTTT.

This clone was seen a single time. The chain uses TRBV19 and TRBJ1-5; tentative D call: TRBD1 (6 bases). V lost 1 base and J lost 6, with 13 bases in between. Germline V gene sequence: CDR1 LNHDA, CDR2 SQIVND (reference sequence). The CDR3 runs 15 residues. DNA for the CDR3: TGTGCCAGTAGTATAGGGGGGCAGGGATTTCAGCCCCAGCATTTT. Its protein is CASSIGGQGFQPQHF.

The CDR3 DNA is TGTGCCAGCAGTTACTCGGGCGGTGAGCAGTTCTTC. It yields the protein CASSYSGGEQFF. This chain uses TRBV6-6 with TRBJ2-1; D gene unclear. This CDR3 has 12 residues. In germline, CDR1 is MNHNY, CDR2 SVGAGI (reference sequence). V lost 0 bases, J lost 9 bases, and 6 bases lay in between.

This sequence joins TRBV18 and TRBJ2-3; tentative D call: TRBD2 (6 bases). Germline V gene data show CDR1 as KGHSH and CDR2 as LQKENI. The V gene lost 0 bases and the J gene lost 5 bases, with 18 bases spanning the gap. This CDR3 spans 17 amino acids. The CDR3 reads CASSPPLSGSWGDTQYF. CDR3 in DNA: TGTGCCAGCTCACCACCCTTGTCCGGGAGCTGGGGAGATACGCAGTATTTT.

This sequence joins TRBV10-3 and TRBJ2-3, with 11 bases lining up with TRBD2. This CDR3 contains 17 residues. Unmatched junction bases numbered 8, after V lost 4 bases and J lost 2 bases. Germline CDR1 is ENHRY and CDR2 is SYGVKD. Here the CDR3 reads CAISGTSGSSLTDTQYF. The CDR3 DNA sequence: TGTGCCATCAGTGGGACTAGCGGGTCCTCACTCACAGATACGCAGTATTTT.

This chain connects TRBV29-1 to TRBJ1-1, with 8 bases lining up with TRBD1. The CDR3 covers 15 residues. J was trimmed by 5 bases and V by 0 bases; bases with no gene match: 8. In germline, CDR1 is SQVTM, CDR2 ANQGSEA. CDR3 DNA: TGCAGCGTTGAAGATCGAGGAGGACAGGGAACTGAAGCTTTCTTT. Its translation is CSVEDRGGQGTEAFF.

The chain employs TRBV5-1 and TRBJ1-1; 9 positions match TRBD1. CDR1 and CDR2 (germline): SGHRS, YFSETQ. The CDR3 is 15 amino acids. V was pared by 4 bases and J by 0 bases, with 4 bases of the junction left unmatched. CDR3 bases: TGCGCCAGCAGCGGACAGGGGTTAGTGAACACTGAAGCTTTCTTT. Protein product: CASSGQGLVNTEAFF. The variable domain in full, with the rest retrieved from reference TRBV5-1 and TRBJ1-1, is KAGVTQTPRYLIKTRGQQVTLSCSPISGHRSVSWYQQTPGQGLQFLFEYFSETQRNKGNFPGRFSGRQFSNSRSEMNVSTLELGDSALYLCASSGQGLVNTEAFFGQGTRLTVV.

The V and J genes are TRBV2 and TRBJ2-2; 11 bases line up with TRBD1. The V and J ends lost 6 bases and 6 bases, in that order; junction bases with no gene match: 6. The CDR3 length is 15 residues. Germline V gene lookup returns CDR1 SNHLY and CDR2 FYNNEI. DNA of the CDR3: TGTGCCAGCAGGACGGACAGGGGGCGCGCCGGGGAGCTGTTTTTT. As protein: CASRTDRGRAGELFF.

The chain recombines TRBV19 with TRBJ1-2; 8 bases line up with TRBD1. This CDR3 is 17 amino acids long. CDR1 is LNHDA, CDR2 SQIVND, per germline (reference sequence). V lost 4 bases and J lost 6; bases outside the gene matches: 16. CDR3 amino acids: CASSRIAGTGITNGYTF. The CDR3 DNA follows: TGTGCCAGTAGTAGGATTGCCGGGACAGGAATTACGAATGGCTACACCTTC. Variable domain in full (rest from reference TRBV19 and TRBJ1-2): DGGITQSPKYLFRKEGQNVTLSCEQNLNHDAMYWYRQDPGQGLRLIYYSQIVNDFQKGDIAEGYSVSREKKESFPLTVTSAQKNPTAFYLCASSRIAGTGITNGYTFGSGTRLTVV.

The chain recombines TRBV2 with TRBJ2-7; no reliable D call. The length of the CDR3 is 11 residues. V shed 8 bases and J shed 8 bases, with 13 bases lying between them. Germline V CDR1 and CDR2: SNHLY, FYNNEI. CDR3: CASQGPTKQYF. The DNA of the CDR3 is TGTGCCAGCCAAGGCCCCACTAAGCAGTACTTC.

V is TRBV10-3 and J is TRBJ1-5; no clear D gene. V lost 0 bases, J lost 2 bases, and 5 bases lay in between. The CDR3 is 14 residues long. In germline, CDR1 is ENHRY, CDR2 SYGVKD. CDR3 sequence reads: CAISESGGNQPQHF. The CDR3 nucleotides are TGTGCCATCAGTGAGTCTGGGGGCAATCAGCCCCAGCATTTT.